Listed here are 3 T cell receptor beta chains from one sample, sequenced in a study of blood T cell repertoires in COVID-19. Profiled with immunoSEQ multiplex PCR; TCRdb holds only in-frame clones, not every one. Of a few hundred thousand clones listed, 85% were seen once; the top ten hold about 3.6%. The specimen sequenced was peripheral blood. The source of these receptors is a woman aged 18-29 years with acute or convalescent COVID-19.

The J gene is TRBJ2-7, the V gene TRBV4-1, with D perhaps matching TRBD1 (6 bases). V lost 2 bases and J 6 bases, leaving 11 bases between the germline ends. The CDR3 covers 13 residues. Germline assignment: CDR1 MGHRA and CDR2 YSYEKL. CDR3 DNA sequence: TGCGCCAGCAGCCAATTTCCAGGGGCCGAGCAGTACTTC. Its translation is CASSQFPGAEQYF.

The chain recombines TRBV7-2 with TRBJ2-7, with 9 bases aligning to TRBD1. Germline CDR1 reads SGHTA; CDR2 reads FQGNSA. This CDR3 contains 14 residues. Losses at the gene ends were 5 bases for V and 5 bases for J; bases not matched to a gene: 7. CDR3 protein: CASSPTGGTHEQYF. The CDR3 DNA reads TGTGCCAGCAGCCCGACAGGGGGGACCCACGAGCAGTACTTC.

V gene TRBV6-5 combines with J gene TRBJ2-7; TRBD2 agrees at 8 bases. Unmatched junction bases numbered 7, after V lost 6 bases and J lost 6 bases. The germline V gene has CDR1 MNHEY and CDR2 SVGAGI. CDR3 size: 13 residues. CDR3 amino acids: CASSLSLAGEQYF. CDR3 sequence (DNA): TGTGCCAGCAGCCTGTCTCTAGCGGGCGAGCAGTACTTC.